This T cell receptor (beta chain) was identified in a study of cytotoxic CD8 clonotypes in ibrutinib-treated CLL (dated by TCRdb to the early 2020s). A note on the overall study: The cohort was composed of about 10 relapsed/refractory and approximately 14 treatment-naive patients; IGHV unmutated status was identified in 17 patients. Partial responses were observed in approximately 24 patients and complete responses in 2; after a median follow-up of 68 months, remission was maintained in roughly 14 patients and progression was observed in approximately 12. Response samples were taken after a median of approximately 12 months on treatment, ranging from about 6 to 36 months. Samples averaged roughly 260,000 productive templates and 94,082 productive rearrangements. Longitudinal samples were available for about 30% of the roughly 90 trial participants. Cryopreserved peripheral blood mononuclear cells were obtained prior to treatment, at the time of response, and at either disease progression or sustained remission. Every remission and progressive disease sample was obtained while ibrutinib was still being received by the patients. Summary of the overall study and its limitations: Sampling times were not matched between patients in sustained remission and patients whose disease was progressing, and lymph node repertoires were not examined. At baseline, clonality was higher than in age-matched healthy donors and showed a strong correlation with circulating CD8+ T-cell counts. Public clonotypes were found to be uncommon and were observed to contract or remain stable during treatment; the increase in clonality was shown to reflect expansion of private clonotypes at ibrutinib response. At ibrutinib response clonality went up, during sustained remission it held steady, and at progression it dropped back toward baseline.

Interpreted using the paper, the time point label stands for: approximately 2 years on ibrutinib. For TCR beta library preparation, around 2 micrograms of genomic DNA were isolated from cryopreserved PBMCs. Longitudinal blood samples from CLL patients on ibrutinib monotherapy underwent high-throughput TCR beta sequencing. Patients were enrolled in a phase 2 open-label single-center ibrutinib monotherapy trial. The goal of deep resolution MiSeq sequencing was a depth between 1 in 1 million and 1 in 200,000 T cells, and coverage averaged 10x per clonotype. The immunoSEQ hsTCRB Kit was used to generate TCR beta libraries. The published analysis was carried out like this. ImmunoSEQ Data Assistant and ImmunoSEQ Analyzer were used for data analysis, and V, D and J genes were assigned according to IMGT definitions. Clonality, with values ranging from 0 to 1, was calculated as one minus the normalized Shannon entropy of productive rearrangement frequencies. Only overrepresented clonotypes making up at least 0.05% of the repertoire of each patient were included in the public clonotype analysis. Some 12 age-matched healthy donor repertoires from immuneACCESS served as clonality controls. The clones in this table, taken by TCRdb from immuneACCESS, are in-frame only. Not every clone is retained; where verified, under half of the shortfall comes from an unresolved V gene, and the cause of the rest is unknown. That table gives V, J and clone size, and the DNA gave D and trimming. Present in this sample are roughly 180,000 clones, around 72% of which were seen just once. The biggest ten clones account for roughly an eighth of the sample.

Turning to this clone: This receptor's antigen is unknown. Base qualities are not recorded, but no much larger clone differs from it by a single base.

Taken from the germline V gene, the CDR1 and CDR2 loops are LGHNA and YSLEER. From the cysteine through the phenylalanine, the CDR3 covers 16 amino acids. The kept DNA is CDR3 alone, 48 bases in frame from the first base. A distance of 15 bases separates the germline ends of V and J, which lose 0 bases and 3 bases respectively. The chain joins TRBV4-3 to TRBJ2-7, with no confident D gene call. This sequence originates from a human donor with chronic lymphocytic leukemia. The specimen comprised PBMCs, sampled after 24 months of ibrutinib treatment. Here is the DNA: TGCGCCAGCAGCCAAGAGTGGGGAAGACAAAACTACGAGCAGTACTTC. Its product reads: CASSQEWGRQNYEQYF.